This T cell receptor beta chain was documented in a study of T cell responses to AZD1222 COVID-19 vaccine. Study-wide findings and caveats: The study sampled repertoires only after the peak T cell response. Females outnumbered males among donors, who were mostly white British; clonal diversity was possibly underestimated. Vaccine-associated CD4 TCRs spanned spike, dominant at 160-218 and 743-854. Just six AZD1222 recipients were seropositive at baseline.

V was clipped by 4 bases and J by 7 bases; unmatched bases: 11. This CDR3 is built from 15 residues. Looked up from germline, CDR1 is SGHRS and CDR2 is YFSETQ. This clone was observed once. Its antigen is still unknown. This table comes from immunoSEQ multiplex PCR, and its TCRdb copy is limited to in-frame clones, with some not included. The sample shows over 95,000 clones, less than 85% of them seen only once. The clonotype originates from an adult who received the AZD1222 COVID-19 vaccine. The source was peripheral blood, collected 28 days after the second AZD1222 dose. The gene calls are TRBV5-1 and TRBJ2-3, with 8 bases lining up with TRBD2. The CDR3 nucleotides read TGCGCCAGCAGCCCGCGGACTAGCCCGAGGTATACGCAGTATTTT. Amino acid sequence: CASSPRTSPRYTQYF.